Described below is a single T cell receptor beta chain sequence and its context. Its target is not known. The run of the v3.0 immunoSEQ assay was at survey level. Generated by immunoSEQ multiplex PCR, the TCRdb table keeps only in-frame clones and is missing some. Counted here are approximately 31,000 clones, approximately 97% occurring once; the ten biggest clones make up around 3.1%. The content of samples before DNA extraction was roughly 0.9-11 million cryopreserved PBMC. V was clipped by 2 bases and J by 2 bases, with 13 bases between them. CDR1 and CDR2 from the germline V gene are SGHTA and FQGTGA. The CDR3 contains 16 residues. The data stem from a study of long-term antiretroviral therapy in people with HIV. General study findings and limits: Pre-ART-expanded clones dominated the repertoire at all time points.

The rearrangement uses TRBV7-3 and TRBJ2-1; no clear D. The sequences come from unsorted PBMCs, collected 6.9 years after starting antiretroviral therapy. The sequence was collected from a man under 40 with HIV. The CDR3 nucleotides read TGTGCCAGCAGCTTATATCCCCACCTGGCCTACAATGAGCAGTTCTTC. Residues: CASSLYPHLAYNEQFF.